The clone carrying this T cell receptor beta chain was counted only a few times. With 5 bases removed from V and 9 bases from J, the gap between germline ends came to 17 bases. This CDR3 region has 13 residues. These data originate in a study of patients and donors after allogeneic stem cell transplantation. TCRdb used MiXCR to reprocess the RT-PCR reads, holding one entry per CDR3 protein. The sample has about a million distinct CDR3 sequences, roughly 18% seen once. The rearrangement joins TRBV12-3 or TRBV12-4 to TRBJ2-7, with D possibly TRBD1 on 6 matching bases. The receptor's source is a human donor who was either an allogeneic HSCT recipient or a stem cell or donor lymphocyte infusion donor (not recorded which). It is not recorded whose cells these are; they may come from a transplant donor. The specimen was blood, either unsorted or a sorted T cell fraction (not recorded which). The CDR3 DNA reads TGTGCCAGCAGTCCAGGGGACCAACGGGGGCAGTACTTC. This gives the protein CASSPGDQRGQYF.